One and the same sample provided the 18 T cell receptor beta chains below, sequenced in a study of blood T cell repertoires in COVID-19. Libraries were prepared by immunoSEQ multiplex PCR; TCRdb keeps only in-frame clonotypes and omits some of them. This sample carries a few hundred thousand clones, roughly 86% of them seen once, and the ten largest clones take about 9.8%. The sequencing sample was made of peripheral blood. These receptors all stem from a middle-aged man who had recovered from COVID-19.

The V gene is TRBV5-1, the J gene TRBJ1-1, with D hard to call. This CDR3 comprises 15 residues. The V and J ends lost 4 bases and 0 bases respectively, with 13 bases between them. Per the germline V gene, CDR1 is SGHRS and CDR2 is YFSETQ. CDR3 region: CASSPRLQVNTEAFF. CDR3 DNA: TGCGCCAGCAGCCCCCGGCTGCAGGTGAACACTGAAGCTTTCTTT.

The chain is built from TRBV27 and TRBJ2-7; D might be TRBD2 (6 bases). The germline V gene encodes CDR1 MNHEY and CDR2 SMNVEV (reference sequence). This CDR3 spans 14 amino acids. V dropped 5 bases and J dropped 3 bases, with 14 bases sitting between them. DNA of the CDR3: TGTGCCAGCAGTGGGGCGGGGTCTATCTACGAGCAGTACTTC. Its protein is CASSGAGSIYEQYF.

This rearrangement joins TRBV13 to TRBJ2-1; no firm D call. This CDR3 has 13 residues. Germline CDR1 reads PRHDT; CDR2 reads FYEKMQ (reference sequence). V was trimmed by 4 bases and J by 10 bases, leaving 14 bases between them. CDR3 in amino acids: CASSSNAAAEQFF. The CDR3 nucleotides read TGTGCCAGCAGCTCCAACGCGGCGGCAGAGCAGTTCTTC.

The J gene is TRBJ2-5, the V gene TRBV29-1; 8 nucleotides agree with TRBD1. With V trimmed by 3 bases and J by 7 bases, 4 bases remained unmatched. Germline CDR1 SQVTM, CDR2 ANQGSEA. The CDR3 runs 12 residues. The CDR3, as DNA: TGCAGCGTTGATTCAGGGGGCGGGACCCAGTACTTC. It yields the protein CSVDSGGGTQYF.

The CDR3 DNA follows: TGTGCCAGCAGCTTCGGGTGGGGCGTAAGGGACACTGAAGCTTTCTTT. It codes for CASSFGWGVRDTEAFF. V is TRBV5-4 and J is TRBJ1-1; tentatively, D is TRBD1 (5 bases). Germline CDR1 is SGHNT and CDR2 is YYREEE (reference sequence). There are 16 residues in the CDR3. Trimming left V 2 bases short and J 3 bases short, with 17 bases between.

CDR3 amino acids: CASSSSHQPQHF. In DNA, the CDR3 is TGTGCCAGCAGCTCTTCCCATCAGCCCCAGCATTTT. This chain connects TRBV7-9 to TRBJ1-5; D remains ambiguous. CDR3 size: 12 residues. With 4 bases removed from V and 5 bases from J, the gap between germline ends came to 6 bases. The V gene's germline CDR1 is SEHNR and CDR2 FQNEAQ (reference sequence). The whole variable domain, filled in from reference TRBV7-9 and TRBJ1-5, reads DTGVSQNPRHKITKRGQNVTFRCDPISEHNRLYWYRQTLGQGPEFLTYFQNEAQLEKSRLLSDRFSAERPKGSFSTLEIQRTEQGDSAMYLCASSSSHQPQHFGDGTRLSIL.

This clone showed up just a few times. The chain recombines TRBV3-1 (or the pseudogene TRBV3-2) with TRBJ2-2; 12 bases are shared with TRBD2. The CDR3 is 19 amino acids. Trimming cost V 0 bases and J 3 bases; bases outside gene matches: 8. The V gene's germline CDR1 is LGHDT and CDR2 YNNKEL (reference sequence). CDR3 sequence: CASSQESLAGGPYTGELFF. The CDR3 nucleotides read TGTGCCAGCAGCCAAGAATCCCTAGCGGGAGGGCCTTACACCGGGGAGCTGTTTTTT.

The V and J genes are TRBV3-1 (or the pseudogene TRBV3-2) and TRBJ2-5, with 7 nucleotides matching TRBD1. CDR3 length equals 14 residues. The J segment lost 4 bases and the V segment lost 3 bases, leaving 5 bases of the junction unmatched. Germline V lookup: CDR1 LGHDT, CDR2 YNNKEL (reference sequence). This CDR3 is CASSHHRGSETQYF. The CDR3 DNA sequence: TGTGCCAGCAGCCATCACAGGGGATCAGAGACCCAGTACTTC.

The chain joins TRBV13 to TRBJ2-7, with 8 nucleotides matching TRBD2. CDR3 length: 15 residues. V trimming: 3 bases; J trimming: 5 bases; junction bases outside the gene matches: 9. Per the germline V gene, CDR1 is PRHDT and CDR2 is FYEKMQ (reference sequence). For the CDR3, the DNA is TGTGCCAGCAGCTTGAGGCCGGGACTAGATAACGAGCAGTACTTC. This encodes CASSLRPGLDNEQYF.

The rearrangement links TRBV3-1 (or the pseudogene TRBV3-2) to TRBJ2-1; maybe TRBD2 (6 bases). The CDR3 extends over 15 amino acids. Germline values: CDR1 LGHDT, CDR2 YNNKEL (reference sequence). V was shortened by 4 bases and J by 7 bases, with 17 bases between the two germline ends. The CDR3 bases are TGTGCCAGCAGCCGCATGGGGGGTCCGTTGAATGAGCAGTTCTTC. Encoded protein: CASSRMGGPLNEQFF.

V and J are TRBV7-9 and TRBJ1-4, with D perhaps matching TRBD1 (6 bases). Germline-derived CDR1 and CDR2 are SEHNR and FQNEAQ (reference sequence). V was clipped by 4 bases and J by 3 bases, with 15 bases between them. The CDR3 runs 16 residues. The CDR3 sequence: CASSSAGGGANEKLFF. CDR3 coding DNA: TGTGCCAGCAGCTCCGCCGGAGGGGGGGCTAATGAAAAACTGTTTTTT.

The rearrangement uses TRBV9 and TRBJ2-5, with D tentatively TRBD2 (6 bases). In germline, CDR1 is SGDLS, CDR2 YYNGEE. The germline V and J ends were trimmed by 5 bases and 0 bases, with 14 bases remaining between them. The CDR3 consists of 15 residues. CDR3 DNA: TGTGCCAGCAGTCGAAGTGGGGGGTACCAAGAGACCCAGTACTTC. This sequence encodes CASSRSGGYQETQYF.

The J gene is TRBJ2-1, the V gene TRBV4-2; 11 bases line up with TRBD2. The CDR3 length is 17 residues. The trim removed 0 bases at V and 7 bases at J, leaving 8 bases unmatched. CDR1 LGHNA and CDR2 YNFKEQ come from the germline V gene. The CDR3 region is CASSQEITSGSRNEQFF. The CDR3 coding sequence is TGTGCCAGCAGCCAAGAGATCACTAGCGGGAGCAGGAATGAGCAGTTCTTC.

This chain links TRBV9 with TRBJ2-7; TRBD1 matches at 10 bases. Germline trimming cut 4 bases from V and 4 bases from J; bases unmatched to any gene: 8. The CDR3 is 15 amino acids. Germline CDR1 SGDLS, CDR2 YYNGEE. The CDR3 DNA sequence: TGTGCCAGCAGCATGGGGGACAGGGGAGTGTACGAGCAGTACTTC. Residues: CASSMGDRGVYEQYF.

This clone appeared a single time. This rearrangement joins TRBV7-2 to TRBJ2-7, with 12 nucleotides matching TRBD2. The CDR3 length is 17 residues. CDR1 and CDR2 from the germline V gene are SGHTA and FQGNSA. V lost 2 bases and J lost 0; bases outside the gene matches: 5. CDR3 sequence (DNA): TGTGCCAGCAGCTTAACTAGCGGGGGGCCCGACTCCTACGAGCAGTACTTC. Its translation: CASSLTSGGPDSYEQYF.

The chain joins TRBV6-2 or TRBV6-3 to TRBJ2-4; 8 positions match TRBD2. Trimming at V came to 4 bases and at J to 6 bases, leaving 8 bases not matched to a gene. CDR1 MNHEY and CDR2 SVGEGT come from the germline V gene. The CDR3 is 15 residues long. The CDR3 DNA is TGTGCCAGCAGTTCCACCGGGGGGGCGGGAAACATTCAGTACTTC. This translates into CASSSTGGAGNIQYF.

This clone has just a few counts. The chain uses TRBV6-2 or TRBV6-3 and TRBJ2-7; 7 bases fit TRBD2. V was pared by 0 bases and J by 0 bases, with 5 bases of the junction left unmatched. The CDR3 extends over 16 amino acids. Looked up from germline, CDR1 is MNHEY and CDR2 is SVGEGT. CDR3 protein: CASSYSEGGGSYEQYF. In DNA, the CDR3 is TGTGCCAGCAGTTACTCAGAGGGCGGGGGCTCCTACGAGCAGTACTTC.

This clone has a handful of counts. This chain joins TRBV21-1 and TRBJ2-1; the D call of TRBD2 is as the table states it, not checked on the DNA. TRBV21-1 is given as a pseudogene. The CDR3 contains 16 residues. CDR3 DNA: TGTGCCAGCAGCAAACAGGGGACTAGCGAGGTGGATGAGCAGTTCTTC. This codes for CASSKQGTSEVDEQFF.